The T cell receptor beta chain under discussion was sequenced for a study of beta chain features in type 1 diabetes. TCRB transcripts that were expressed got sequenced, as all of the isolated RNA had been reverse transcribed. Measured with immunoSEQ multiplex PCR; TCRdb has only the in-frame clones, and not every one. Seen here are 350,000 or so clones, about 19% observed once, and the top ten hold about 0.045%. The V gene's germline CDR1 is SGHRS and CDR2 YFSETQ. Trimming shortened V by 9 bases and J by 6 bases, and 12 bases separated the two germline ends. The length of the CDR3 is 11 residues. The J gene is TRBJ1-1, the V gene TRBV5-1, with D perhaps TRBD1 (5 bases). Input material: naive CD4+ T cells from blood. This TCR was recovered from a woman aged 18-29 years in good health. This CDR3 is CATSEGAEAFF. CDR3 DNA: TGCGCCACCTCAGAAGGGGCTGAAGCTTTCTTT.